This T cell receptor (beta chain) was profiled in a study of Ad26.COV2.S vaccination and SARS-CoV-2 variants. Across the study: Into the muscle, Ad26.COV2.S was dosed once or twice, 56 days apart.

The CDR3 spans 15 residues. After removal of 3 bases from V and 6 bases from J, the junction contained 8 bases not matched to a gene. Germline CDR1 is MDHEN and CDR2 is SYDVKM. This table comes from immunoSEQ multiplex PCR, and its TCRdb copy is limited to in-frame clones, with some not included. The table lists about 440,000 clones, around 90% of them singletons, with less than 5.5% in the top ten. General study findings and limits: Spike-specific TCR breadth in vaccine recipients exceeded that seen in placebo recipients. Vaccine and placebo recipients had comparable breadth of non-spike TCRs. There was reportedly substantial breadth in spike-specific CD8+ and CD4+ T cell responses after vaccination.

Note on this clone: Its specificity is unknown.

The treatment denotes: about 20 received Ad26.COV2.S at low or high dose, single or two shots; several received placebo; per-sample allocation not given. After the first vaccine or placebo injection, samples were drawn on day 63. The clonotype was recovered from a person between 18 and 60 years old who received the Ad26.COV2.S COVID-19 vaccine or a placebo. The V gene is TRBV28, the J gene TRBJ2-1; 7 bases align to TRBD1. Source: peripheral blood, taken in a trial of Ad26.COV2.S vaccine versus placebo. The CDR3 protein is CASSLETGTGNEQFF. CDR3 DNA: TGTGCCAGCAGTTTGGAGACAGGGACGGGCAATGAGCAGTTCTTC.